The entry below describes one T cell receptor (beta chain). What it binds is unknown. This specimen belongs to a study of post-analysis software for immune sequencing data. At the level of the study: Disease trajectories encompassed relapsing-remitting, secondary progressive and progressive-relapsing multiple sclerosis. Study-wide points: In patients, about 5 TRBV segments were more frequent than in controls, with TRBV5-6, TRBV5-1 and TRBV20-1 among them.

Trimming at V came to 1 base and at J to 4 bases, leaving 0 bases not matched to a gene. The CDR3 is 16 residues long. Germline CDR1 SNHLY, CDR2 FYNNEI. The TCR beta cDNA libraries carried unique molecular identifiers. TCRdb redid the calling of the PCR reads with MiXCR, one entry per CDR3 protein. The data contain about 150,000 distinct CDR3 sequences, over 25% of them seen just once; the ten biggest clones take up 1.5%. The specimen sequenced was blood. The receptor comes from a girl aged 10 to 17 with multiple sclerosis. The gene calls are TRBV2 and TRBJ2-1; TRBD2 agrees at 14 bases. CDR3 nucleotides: TGTGCCAGCAGTGAAGGACTAGCGGGAGGGTACAATGAGCAGTTCTTC. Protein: CASSEGLAGGYNEQFF.